The TCR beta chain described here comes from a study of T cell repertoires in aging, cancer and after chemotherapy. The wider study: The whole study produced a dataset of several million TCR reads.

The CDR3 covers 21 residues. Germline CDR1 SGHAT, CDR2 FQNNGV. V lost 1 base and J lost 3; bases outside the gene matches: 17. Multiplex touch-down PCR with TRB-A/B primers amplified rearranged V-D-J TRB sequences. TCRdb itself ran the multiplex PCR reads through MiXCR, one entry per CDR3 protein. The data contain approximately 5,900 distinct CDR3 sequences, about 20% of them singletons. Amplification of TCR beta used genomic DNA extracted from peripheral blood. Whole-study results and caveats: Median generation probability rose over the chemotherapy interval in each cancer cohort, suggesting rebound thymic output. In healthy donors, age-related TCR diversity loss mainly reflected lost richness. Lymphoid organ infiltration in hematological cancer patients may impair thymic emigration or peripheral T cell expansion.

This clonotype showed up just a few times. The target antigen is unknown. The clonotype was recovered from a human donor with a blood cancer. The sequenced material came from blood. V and J are TRBV11-2 and TRBJ2-4; 11 bases are shared with TRBD2. In DNA form, the CDR3 reads TGTGCCAGCAGCTTAGTAAGAATAGGGACTAGCGGTCGGGGAGGCAAAAACATTCAGTACTTC. Its translation: CASSLVRIGTSGRGGKNIQYF.